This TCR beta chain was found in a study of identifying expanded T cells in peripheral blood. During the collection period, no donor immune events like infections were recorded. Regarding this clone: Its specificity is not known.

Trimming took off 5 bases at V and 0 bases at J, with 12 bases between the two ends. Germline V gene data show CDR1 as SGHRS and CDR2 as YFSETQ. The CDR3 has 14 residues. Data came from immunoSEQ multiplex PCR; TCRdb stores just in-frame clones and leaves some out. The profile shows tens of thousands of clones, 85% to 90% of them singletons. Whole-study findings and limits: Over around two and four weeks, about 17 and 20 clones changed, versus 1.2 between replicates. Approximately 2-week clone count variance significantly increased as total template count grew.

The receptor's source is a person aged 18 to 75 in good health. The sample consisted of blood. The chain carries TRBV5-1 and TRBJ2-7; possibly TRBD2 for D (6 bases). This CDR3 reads CASSRAGYSYEQYF. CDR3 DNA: TGCGCCAGCAGTCGGGCGGGATACTCCTACGAGCAGTACTTC.